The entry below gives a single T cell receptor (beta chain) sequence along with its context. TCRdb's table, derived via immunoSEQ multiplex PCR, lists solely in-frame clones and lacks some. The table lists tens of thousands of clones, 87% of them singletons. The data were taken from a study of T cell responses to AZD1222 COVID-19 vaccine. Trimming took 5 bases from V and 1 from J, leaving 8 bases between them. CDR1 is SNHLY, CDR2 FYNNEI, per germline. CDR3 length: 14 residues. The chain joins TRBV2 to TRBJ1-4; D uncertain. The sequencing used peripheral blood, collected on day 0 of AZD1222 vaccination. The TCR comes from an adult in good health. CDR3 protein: CASSPEQTNEKLFF. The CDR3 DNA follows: TGTGCCAGCAGTCCCGAGCAAACTAATGAAAAACTGTTTTTT.